The present entry profiles one TCR beta chain with its context. Its target is not known. This specimen belongs to a study of OX40 agonist ivuxolimab in advanced cancers. At the level of the study: Dose-escalation patients suffered from hepatocellular carcinoma, melanoma, renal cell or head and neck cancer. Three dose-escalation patients had partial responses: one with hepatocellular carcinoma and two with cutaneous melanoma.

The germline V and J ends were trimmed by 5 bases and 3 bases, with 13 bases remaining between them. Germline V CDR1 and CDR2: SQVTM, ANQGSEA. The CDR3 consists of 13 residues. Using immunoSEQ multiplex PCR, the repertoire was profiled, and TCRdb retains in-frame clones only, with some absent. The repertoire consists of 70,000 to 85,000 clones, with around 83% occurring once and the leading ten covering 0.9% to 1.4%. General study results and limits: Certain nonresponders likewise exhibited a low normalized T-cell clonal expansion.

The source of this sequence is an adult with an advanced solid tumor such as melanoma, head and neck, liver or kidney cancer. The sample in question was CD4+ or CD8+ T cells sorted from blood, obtained in a trial of the OX40 agonist ivuxolimab. This sequence joins TRBV29-1 and TRBJ1-1; no firm D call. The CDR3 DNA follows: TGCAGCGTTTTGAGTCAAGCGGACACTGAAGCTTTCTTT. Translated, it gives CSVLSQADTEAFF.